The rows below give T cell receptor beta chains drawn from one sample of a study of T cell responses to AZD1222 COVID-19 vaccine. TCRdb's copy holds only in-frame clones and misses some; the assay was immunoSEQ multiplex PCR. This sample carries roughly 200,000 clones, more than 85% of them seen once, and the ten largest clones take over 1.5%. Specimen: peripheral blood, collected 28 days after the second AZD1222 dose. These receptors came from an adult who received the AZD1222 COVID-19 vaccine. Both conserved end residues are part of each CDR3. The order of the fields is D gene, V gene, CDR3 protein. D genes are given only for firm matches.

>TRBD1|TRBV24-1
CATSDLRVGTGEGGSGNTIYF
>NA|TRBV7-3
CASSLSPFAGELFF
>NA|TRBV7-3
CASSSFNSPLHF
>NA|TRBV5-5
CASTVWDSGNTIYF
>TRBD1|TRBV7-2
CASSRDRDYEQYF
>NA|TRBV27
CASSLKNSPLHF
>TRBD2|TRBV5-1
CASSLYPLAGYSYQETQYF
>NA|TRBV5-1
CATATEGNSEAFF
>NA|TRBV28
CASSLGNRVANQPQHF
>TRBD1|TRBV19
CASSTGQGNSPLHF
>TRBD1|TRBV2
CASRDRDTTGNTIYF
>NA|TRBV7-3
CASSLHRANTGELFF
>TRBD1|TRBV6-5
CASLKNRGNNEQFF
>NA|TRBV7-9
CASSPLQDTQYF
>NA|TRBV6-6
CASSSEGVNSPLHF
>NA|TRBV7-9
CASSRTNEKLFF
>TRBD1|TRBV5-5
CASSLPDRVDEQFF
>NA|TRBV12-5
CASGLGTAQRPQHF
>TRBD1|TRBV6-4
CASSSGTGSLRYTF
>NA|TRBV4-1
CASSQTYSSYEQYF
>NA|TRBV6-5
CASKVRIDSYEQYF
>TRBD1|TRBV7-3
CASSPRRIDRVNTEAFF
>NA|TRBV14
CASSPQTRSNTIYF
>NA|TRBV5-4
CASSFHWNTEAFF
>TRBD2|TRBV27
CASRRGRAAGELFF
>TRBD1|TRBV27
CASNRDRGYNEQFF
>TRBD1|TRBV19
CASSPQDRGSLQTQYF
>NA|TRBV5-1
CASSTPSVQETQYF
>NA|TRBV5-6
CASSPIRGYPDEQFF
>NA|TRBV14
CASSQDWDGELFF
>NA|TRBV21-1
CASSKERARGTDTQYF
>NA|TRBV7-9
CASSLGTEAFF
>TRBD1|TRBV9
CASSVSPDRASVGGQYF
>TRBD2|TRBV13
CASSSRTSGSNEQFF
>TRBD1|TRBV6-2/TRBV6-3
CASSSTRDRGSEQYF
>NA|TRBV2
CASRAGEGNTIYF
>NA|TRBV7-2
CASSLDPPRGTEAFF
>NA|TRBV7-2
CASSSTGVYEQYF
>TRBD2|TRBV10-1
CASSDGGGTDTQYF
>TRBD2|TRBV5-6
CASSSVARGGWWGETQYF
>NA|TRBV12-3/TRBV12-4
CASSLKETQYF
>NA|TRBV12-3/TRBV12-4
CASSSPDSTEAFF
>NA|TRBV21-1
CASSSPPGQKIMNTEAFF
>NA|TRBV3-1/TRBV3-2
CASSQDMVGIATIYF
>NA|TRBV7-3
CASSSLTRSYEQYF
>NA|TRBV18
CASSPQPNYGYTF
>NA|TRBV3-1/TRBV3-2
CASSLSYRFTDTQYF
>NA|TRBV19
CASSGPSYNEQFF
>NA|TRBV19
CASSTWDTSDTQYF
>TRBD1|TRBV6-1
CASSEYGQGNQPQHF
>NA|TRBV4-2
CASSPRTANYGYTF
>NA|TRBV2
CASKREGGEQYF